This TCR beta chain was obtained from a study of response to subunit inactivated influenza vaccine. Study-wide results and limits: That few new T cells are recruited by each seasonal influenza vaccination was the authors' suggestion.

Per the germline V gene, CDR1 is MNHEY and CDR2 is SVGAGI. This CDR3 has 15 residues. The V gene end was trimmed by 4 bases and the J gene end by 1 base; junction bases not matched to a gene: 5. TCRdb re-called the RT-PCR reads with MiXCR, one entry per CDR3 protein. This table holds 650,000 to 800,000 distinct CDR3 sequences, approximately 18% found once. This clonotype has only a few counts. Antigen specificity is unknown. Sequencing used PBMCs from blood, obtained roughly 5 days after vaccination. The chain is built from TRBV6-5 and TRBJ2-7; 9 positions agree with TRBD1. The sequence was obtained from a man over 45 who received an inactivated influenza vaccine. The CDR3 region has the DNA TGTGCCAGCAGTTGGCGCGGGACAGGGTCCTACGAGCAGTACTTC. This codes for CASSWRGTGSYEQYF.